These 30 T cell receptor beta chains share one sample of origin, sequenced in a study of cytomegalovirus exposure and HLA in healthy donors. The PCR had 60 Vbeta and 13 Jbeta primers. Assay: immunoSEQ multiplex PCR; the TCRdb copy retains only in-frame clones and omits some. The sample includes roughly 130,000 clones, 80% to 90% of them seen just once. Input material: PBMCs. These receptors were collected from a woman aged 40 to 50 in good health and CMV-seropositive.

The chain couples TRBV9 to TRBJ2-6; 8 positions match TRBD2. After removal of 0 bases from V and 1 base from J, the junction contained 6 bases not matched to a gene. This CDR3 region has 18 residues. Germline CDR1 SGDLS, CDR2 YYNGEE. CDR3 DNA: TGTGCCAGCAGCGTAGGGCTAGCGGGCCCTTCTGGGGCCAACGTCCTGACTTTC. Protein product: CASSVGLAGPSGANVLTF.

The rearrangement uses TRBV15 and TRBJ2-1; 9 bases are shared with TRBD2. The CDR3 sequence is 18 residues long. Trimming removed 0 bases from V and 7 bases from J; junction bases left unmatched: 13. Germline V gene data show CDR1 as LNHNV and CDR2 as YYDKDF (reference sequence). CDR3 coding DNA: TGTGCCACCAGCAGAGAGGCTAGCGGGGCCCGGATTTCTAATGAGCAGTTCTTC. Translated: CATSREASGARISNEQFF.

The chain combines TRBV27 with TRBJ2-7; 12 nucleotides agree with TRBD2. Germline-derived CDR1 and CDR2 are MNHEY and SMNVEV (reference sequence). V lost 6 bases to trimming and J lost 4 bases; unmatched junction nucleotides: 13. The CDR3 covers 17 residues. The CDR3 loop reads CASRVLVGLAGTYEQYF. The CDR3 DNA follows: TGTGCCAGCAGAGTACTAGTCGGACTAGCGGGAACGTACGAGCAGTACTTC.

The gene calls are TRBV7-6 and TRBJ2-1; 15 bases line up with TRBD2. Germline trimming cut 0 bases from V and 7 bases from J; bases unmatched to any gene: 1. The CDR3 consists of 16 residues. The germline V gene encodes CDR1 SGHVS and CDR2 FNYEAQ. CDR3 nucleotide sequence: TGTGCCAGCAGCTTAGCGGGACTAGCGGGGGGAAATGAGCAGTTCTTC. It is translated as CASSLAGLAGGNEQFF.

The V and J genes are TRBV5-1 and TRBJ2-3; D is unresolved. Germline V gives CDR1 SGHRS, CDR2 YFSETQ. Trimming stripped 0 bases from V and 2 bases from J, with 10 bases between. The CDR3 covers 15 residues. The CDR3 DNA reads TGCGCCAGCAGCTTGGCCCCTTCCGTCACAGATACGCAGTATTTT. Translation: CASSLAPSVTDTQYF.

This chain uses TRBV5-8 with TRBJ1-1; D remains ambiguous. The CDR3 has 13 residues. Germline V gene data show CDR1 as SGHTS and CDR2 as YDEGEE. V lost 0 bases to trimming and J lost 2 bases, with 5 bases between them. CDR3 DNA: TGTGCCAGCAGCTTGGCCCAAAACACTGAAGCTTTCTTT. It specifies CASSLAQNTEAFF.

The rearrangement joins TRBV7-9 to TRBJ2-3; 11 nucleotides line up with TRBD2. The V and J ends lost 2 bases and 1 base, in that order; junction bases with no gene match: 11. The CDR3 totals 19 residues. The germline V gene has CDR1 SEHNR and CDR2 FQNEAQ (reference sequence). In DNA, the CDR3 is TGTGCCAGCAGCTTACCCCCCGCTAGCGGGAGGAGTCGCACAGATACGCAGTATTTT. This translates into CASSLPPASGRSRTDTQYF.

CDR3 DNA sequence: TGTGCCAGCAGTACAGGACAGGGGCGGGGAGAGACCCAGTACTTC. Protein product: CASSTGQGRGETQYF. The chain recombines TRBV7-3 with TRBJ2-5; 9 nucleotides match TRBD1. The germline gives CDR1 SGHTA, CDR2 FQGTGA. After removal of 6 bases from V and 4 bases from J, the junction contained 9 bases not matched to a gene. The CDR3 sequence is 15 residues long.

This chain joins TRBV7-6 and TRBJ2-2, with 8 bases that match TRBD2. Per germline, CDR1 SGHVS and CDR2 FNYEAQ. The junction had 17 bases not matched to a gene; V was cut back by 5 bases and J by 0 bases. The CDR3 runs 20 residues. CDR3 sequence reads: CASSDDRLAGYLANTGELFF. CDR3 sequence (DNA): TGTGCCAGCAGCGATGACCGCCTAGCGGGTTATTTAGCGAACACCGGGGAGCTGTTTTTT.

The chain joins TRBV6-5 to TRBJ2-3; 11 nucleotides align to TRBD2. The CDR3 has 15 amino acids. Germline CDR1 is MNHEY and CDR2 is SVGAGI. The trim removed 5 bases at V and 2 bases at J, leaving 3 bases unmatched. This chain's CDR3 is CASSRLAGITDTQYF. CDR3 bases: TGTGCCAGCAGTAGACTAGCGGGGATCACAGATACGCAGTATTTT.

DNA for the CDR3: TGTGCCAGTAGTATCGGGAGAGATCTCTATGGCTACACCTTC. Its protein product is CASSIGRDLYGYTF. This chain uses TRBV19 with TRBJ1-2; D is undetermined. V lost 3 bases to trimming and J lost 4 bases, with 12 bases between them. CDR3 size: 14 residues. Germline V gene data show CDR1 as LNHDA and CDR2 as SQIVND (reference sequence).

CDR3 DNA: TGCGCCAGCAGCTCAACCGGGACAGACTTTTACGAGCAGTACTTC. Protein: CASSSTGTDFYEQYF. V is TRBV5-1 and J is TRBJ2-7; 7 bases are shared with TRBD1. The CDR3 has 15 amino acids. Trimming at V came to 3 bases and at J to 4 bases, leaving 10 bases not matched to a gene. Germline CDR1 reads SGHRS; CDR2 reads YFSETQ.

The chain employs TRBV5-1 and TRBJ1-2; TRBD1 is a possible D gene (6 bases). The germline V and J ends were trimmed by 0 bases and 6 bases, with 15 bases remaining between them. CDR3 length equals 15 residues. Germline V gene lookup returns CDR1 SGHRS and CDR2 YFSETQ. DNA for the CDR3: TGCGCCAGCAGCTTGGCACGGACAGATTTGGATGGCTACACCTTC. Its translation is CASSLARTDLDGYTF.

This clone was observed a handful of times. V is TRBV6-1 and J is TRBJ2-5; 8 bases fit TRBD2. This CDR3 spans 15 amino acids. Germline CDR1 reads MNHNS; CDR2 reads SASEGT. V trimming: 3 bases; J trimming: 2 bases; junction bases outside the gene matches: 5. The CDR3, as DNA: TGTGCCAGCAGTGATACTAGCGGTTGGCAAGAGACCCAGTACTTC. Its translation: CASSDTSGWQETQYF.

The chain has TRBV9 and TRBJ1-2, with D maybe TRBD1 (6 bases). Germline V gives CDR1 SGDLS, CDR2 YYNGEE. Trimming removed 0 bases at V and 3 bases at J, with 15 bases between. This CDR3 spans 16 amino acids. In DNA, the CDR3 is TGTGCCAGCAGCGTAGTGGGGGCCCCAAACGACTATGGCTACACCTTC. This encodes CASSVVGAPNDYGYTF.

This chain links TRBV30 with TRBJ1-5, with no clear D. CDR1 and CDR2 from the germline V gene are GTSNPN and SVGIG (reference sequence). V was cut by 2 bases and J by 9 bases, with 11 bases left in between. The CDR3 consists of 12 residues. CDR3 bases: TGTGCCTGGAGTAGCCCAGGATGGCCCCAGCATTTT. Protein sequence: CAWSSPGWPQHF.

This rearrangement joins TRBV7-9 to TRBJ2-3; 8 bases are a match to TRBD1. This CDR3 is built from 16 residues. Trimming at V came to 4 bases and at J to 2 bases, leaving 8 bases not matched to a gene. CDR1 is SEHNR and CDR2 is FQNEAQ in the germline V gene (reference sequence). Here the CDR3 reads CASSSGDRGVTDTQYF. DNA of the CDR3: TGTGCCAGCAGCTCAGGAGACAGGGGTGTCACAGATACGCAGTATTTT.

J is TRBJ1-3 and V is TRBV7-3; D is possibly TRBD1 (6 bases). The CDR3 is made up of 16 amino acids. V lost 3 bases and J lost 2, with 14 bases in between. CDR1 is SGHTA, CDR2 FQGTGA, per germline. The CDR3 sequence: CASSFQQGFPGNTIYF. The CDR3 nucleotides read TGTGCCAGCAGCTTTCAACAGGGATTCCCTGGAAACACCATATATTTT.

The chain couples TRBV19 to TRBJ1-1, with 9 bases matching TRBD1. The CDR3 is made up of 13 amino acids. From germline, CDR1 is LNHDA and CDR2 SQIVND (reference sequence). V shed 10 bases and J 4 bases; nucleotides not matched to a gene: 7. CDR3 sequence: CATLTGGSTEAFF. The DNA for the CDR3 is TGTGCCACCCTGACAGGGGGAAGCACTGAAGCTTTCTTT.

The chain carries TRBV19 and TRBJ2-7, with 9 positions matching TRBD1. CDR1 is LNHDA, CDR2 SQIVND, per germline (reference sequence). The V segment lost 6 bases and the J segment 3 bases; nucleotides outside the gene matches: 6. The CDR3 covers 14 residues. CDR3: CASSMTGGIYEQYF. CDR3 bases: TGTGCCAGTAGCATGACAGGGGGTATCTACGAGCAGTACTTC.

This chain connects TRBV13 to TRBJ2-1, with TRBD1 matching 7 bases. V trimming: 5 bases; J trimming: 5 bases; junction bases outside the gene matches: 3. CDR1 is PRHDT and CDR2 is FYEKMQ in the germline V gene (reference sequence). The length of the CDR3 is 13 residues. CDR3 sequence reads: CASSRQGNNEQFF. CDR3 DNA sequence: TGTGCCAGCAGCCGACAGGGAAACAATGAGCAGTTCTTC.

This rearrangement joins TRBV7-3 to TRBJ1-2, with D hard to call. V lost 5 bases and J lost 4, with 17 bases in between. In germline, CDR1 is SGHTA, CDR2 FQGTGA. The CDR3 is made up of 15 amino acids. In DNA form, the CDR3 reads TGTGCCAGCAGCCCATCCCCTTTCGTGGCCTATGGCTACACCTTC. Its translation: CASSPSPFVAYGYTF.

This rearrangement joins TRBV9 to TRBJ1-2; possible D gene TRBD1, 6 bases. Trimming stripped 1 base from V and 0 bases from J, with 19 bases between. Germline values: CDR1 SGDLS, CDR2 YYNGEE. The CDR3 is 18 residues long. The CDR3 DNA follows: TGTGCCAGCAGCGTAAGCCCCGTGCCAGGGGCCTCTAACTATGGCTACACCTTC. Amino acids: CASSVSPVPGASNYGYTF.

This chain's CDR3 is CASSSTGTRTQETQYF. The CDR3 nucleotides read TGTGCCAGCAGTTCCACCGGGACTAGGACCCAAGAGACCCAGTACTTC. The chain couples TRBV28 to TRBJ2-5; 8 positions agree with TRBD2. The CDR3 consists of 16 residues. J was trimmed by 1 base and V by 4 bases; bases with no gene match: 8. Looked up from germline, CDR1 is MDHEN and CDR2 is SYDVKM.

The sample holds a few counts of this clone. The genes are TRBV7-9 and TRBJ2-7, with 9 bases lining up with TRBD1. With V trimmed by 3 bases and J by 5 bases, 5 bases remained unmatched. The CDR3 is made up of 14 amino acids. Germline V CDR1 and CDR2: SEHNR, FQNEAQ (reference sequence). Here the CDR3 reads CASSFGTGPDEQYF. The CDR3 DNA is TGTGCCAGCAGCTTCGGGACAGGGCCCGACGAGCAGTACTTC.

The V gene is TRBV9, the J gene TRBJ2-3; weak D call: TRBD1 (5 bases). Deletions cut 0 bases from V and 0 bases from J, with 11 bases between. The germline CDR1 and CDR2 sequences are SGDLS and YYNGEE. CDR3 size: 16 residues. As DNA, the CDR3 is TGTGCCAGCAGCGTAGGGTCAGGGTTCAGCACAGATACGCAGTATTTT. Protein product: CASSVGSGFSTDTQYF.

This chain joins TRBV6-1 and TRBJ1-2, with D possibly matching TRBD1 (5 bases). V was trimmed by 5 bases and J by 4 bases, leaving 17 bases between them. CDR3 size: 15 residues. Germline V gene lookup returns CDR1 MNHNS and CDR2 SASEGT. The CDR3 DNA follows: TGTGCCAGCAGTAAAATCCTAGGGGATAGCTATGGCTACACCTTC. As protein: CASSKILGDSYGYTF.

The sample holds one count of this clone. The chain carries TRBV18 and TRBJ1-1; D remains ambiguous. Germline CDR1 and CDR2: KGHSH and LQKENI. V was clipped by 1 base and J by 2 bases, with 8 bases between them. This CDR3 is built from 14 residues. This CDR3 reads CASSPQHQNTEAFF. CDR3 DNA sequence: TGTGCCAGCTCACCACAACACCAAAACACTGAAGCTTTCTTT.

This rearrangement joins TRBV29-1 to TRBJ2-7; D uncertain. Germline V lookup: CDR1 SQVTM, CDR2 ANQGSEA. Trimming stripped 6 bases from V and 2 bases from J, with 17 bases between. This CDR3 has 14 amino acids. The CDR3 loop is CSVTPETRPYEQYF. CDR3 sequence (DNA): TGCAGCGTGACACCCGAGACAAGACCCTACGAGCAGTACTTC.

This clone has just a few counts. This chain connects TRBV15 to TRBJ2-5, with D possibly matching TRBD2 (7 bases). The end of the DNA fits TRBJ2-7 better, so the J call may be wrong. Germline values: CDR1 LNHNV, CDR2 YYDKDF (reference sequence). This CDR3 spans 14 amino acids. The CDR3 protein is CATSDPAGAYEQYF. DNA of the CDR3: TGTGCCACCAGCGACCCGGCGGGGGCTTACGAGCAGTACTTC.